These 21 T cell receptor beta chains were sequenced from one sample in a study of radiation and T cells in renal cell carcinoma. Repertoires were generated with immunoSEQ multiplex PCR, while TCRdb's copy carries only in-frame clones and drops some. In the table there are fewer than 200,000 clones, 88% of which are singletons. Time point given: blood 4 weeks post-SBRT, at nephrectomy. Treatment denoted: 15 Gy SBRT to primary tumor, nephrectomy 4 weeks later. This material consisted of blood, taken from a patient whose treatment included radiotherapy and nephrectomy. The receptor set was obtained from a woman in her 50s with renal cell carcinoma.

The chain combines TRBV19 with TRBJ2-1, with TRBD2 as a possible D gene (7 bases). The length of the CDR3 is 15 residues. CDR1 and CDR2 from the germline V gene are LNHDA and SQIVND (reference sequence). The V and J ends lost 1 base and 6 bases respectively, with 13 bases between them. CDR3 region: CASSIVGGGINEQFF. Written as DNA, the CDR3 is TGTGCCAGTAGTATAGTGGGAGGGGGAATCAATGAGCAGTTCTTC.

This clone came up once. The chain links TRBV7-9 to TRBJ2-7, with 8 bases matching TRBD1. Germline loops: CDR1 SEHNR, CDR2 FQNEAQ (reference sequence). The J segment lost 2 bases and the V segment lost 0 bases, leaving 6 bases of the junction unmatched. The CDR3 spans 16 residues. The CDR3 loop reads CASSLAGQGPPYEQYF. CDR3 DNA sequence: TGTGCCAGCAGCTTAGCTGGACAGGGTCCTCCCTACGAGCAGTACTTC.

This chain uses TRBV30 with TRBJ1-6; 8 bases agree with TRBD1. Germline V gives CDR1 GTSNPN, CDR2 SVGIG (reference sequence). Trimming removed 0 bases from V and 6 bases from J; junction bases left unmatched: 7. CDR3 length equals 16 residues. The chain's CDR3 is CAWSVPDRVSNSPLHF. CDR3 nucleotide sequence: TGTGCCTGGAGTGTCCCGGACAGGGTCAGTAATTCACCCCTCCACTTT.

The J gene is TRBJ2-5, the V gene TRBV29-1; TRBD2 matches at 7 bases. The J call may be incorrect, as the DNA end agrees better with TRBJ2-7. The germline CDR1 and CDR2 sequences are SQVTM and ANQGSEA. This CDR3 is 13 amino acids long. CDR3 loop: CSISRGGSYEQYF. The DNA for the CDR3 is TGCAGCATCTCACGCGGGGGCTCCTACGAGCAGTACTTC.

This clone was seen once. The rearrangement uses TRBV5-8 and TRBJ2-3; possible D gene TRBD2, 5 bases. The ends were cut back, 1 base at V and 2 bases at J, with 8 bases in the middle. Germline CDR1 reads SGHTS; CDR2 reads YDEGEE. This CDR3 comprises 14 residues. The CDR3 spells CASSLWLATDTQYF. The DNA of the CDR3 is TGTGCCAGCAGCTTGTGGCTAGCCACAGATACGCAGTATTTT.

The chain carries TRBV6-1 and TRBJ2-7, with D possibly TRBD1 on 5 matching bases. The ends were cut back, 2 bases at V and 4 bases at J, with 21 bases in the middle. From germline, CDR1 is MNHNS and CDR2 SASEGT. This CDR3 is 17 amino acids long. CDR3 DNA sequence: TGTGCCAGCAGTGAAAGGACACACTCGGCAGCGATATACGAGCAGTACTTC. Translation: CASSERTHSAAIYEQYF.

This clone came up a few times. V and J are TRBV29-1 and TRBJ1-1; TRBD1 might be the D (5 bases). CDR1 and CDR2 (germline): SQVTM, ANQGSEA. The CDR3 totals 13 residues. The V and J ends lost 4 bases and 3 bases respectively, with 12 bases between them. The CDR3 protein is CSVVVAGYTEAFF. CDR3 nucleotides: TGCAGCGTTGTGGTGGCAGGGTACACTGAAGCTTTCTTT.

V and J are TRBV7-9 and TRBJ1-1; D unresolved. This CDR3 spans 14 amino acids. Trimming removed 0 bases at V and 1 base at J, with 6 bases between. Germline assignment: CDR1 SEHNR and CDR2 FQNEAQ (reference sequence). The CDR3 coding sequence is TGTGCCAGCAGCTTAGCTAGTCAGAACACTGAAGCTTTCTTT. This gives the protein CASSLASQNTEAFF.

The DNA of the CDR3 is TGTGCCAGCAGCCCCCCCGGGCTCCGGCCCATCTATGGCTACACCTTC. As protein: CASSPPGLRPIYGYTF. The chain links TRBV7-9 to TRBJ1-2; D gene uncertain. The CDR3 is made up of 16 amino acids. CDR1 and CDR2 (germline): SEHNR, FQNEAQ (reference sequence). V gave up 5 bases and J gave up 4 bases, with 20 bases separating them.

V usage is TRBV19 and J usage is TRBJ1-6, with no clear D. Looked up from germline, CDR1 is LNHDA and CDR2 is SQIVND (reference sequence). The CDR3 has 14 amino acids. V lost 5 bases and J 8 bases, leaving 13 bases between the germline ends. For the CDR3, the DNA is TGTGCCAGTAGTCGACGGAGTTTAGATTCACCCCTCCACTTT. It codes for CASSRRSLDSPLHF. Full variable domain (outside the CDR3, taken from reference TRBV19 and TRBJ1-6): DGGITQSPKYLFRKEGQNVTLSCEQNLNHDAMYWYRQDPGQGLRLIYYSQIVNDFQKGDIAEGYSVSREKKESFPLTVTSAQKNPTAFYLCASSRRSLDSPLHFGNGTRLTVT.

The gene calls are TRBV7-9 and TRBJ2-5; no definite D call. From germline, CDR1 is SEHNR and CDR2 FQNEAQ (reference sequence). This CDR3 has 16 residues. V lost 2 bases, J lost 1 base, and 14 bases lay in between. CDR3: CASSLLGSRFQETQYF. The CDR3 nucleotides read TGTGCCAGCAGCTTACTTGGTTCGCGGTTCCAAGAGACCCAGTACTTC.

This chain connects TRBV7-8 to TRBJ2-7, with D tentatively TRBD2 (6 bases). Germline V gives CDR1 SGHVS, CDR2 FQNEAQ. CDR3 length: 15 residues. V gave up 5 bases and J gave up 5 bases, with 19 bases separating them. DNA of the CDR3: TGTGCCAGCAGCCCCCTCCGTTCTGCGGGGAACGAGCAGTACTTC. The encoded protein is CASSPLRSAGNEQYF. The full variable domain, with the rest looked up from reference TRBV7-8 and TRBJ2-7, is GAGVSQSPRYKVAKRGQDVALRCDPISGHVSLFWYQQALGQGPEFLTYFQNEAQLDKSGLPSDRFFAERPEGSVSTLKIQRTQQEDSAVYLCASSPLRSAGNEQYFGPGTRLTVT.

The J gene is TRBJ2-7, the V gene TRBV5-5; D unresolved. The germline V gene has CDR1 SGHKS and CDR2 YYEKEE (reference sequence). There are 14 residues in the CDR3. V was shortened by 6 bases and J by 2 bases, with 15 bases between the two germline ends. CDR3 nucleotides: TGTGCCAGCAAACTAAGCTGGGGAACCTACGAGCAGTACTTC. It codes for CASKLSWGTYEQYF.

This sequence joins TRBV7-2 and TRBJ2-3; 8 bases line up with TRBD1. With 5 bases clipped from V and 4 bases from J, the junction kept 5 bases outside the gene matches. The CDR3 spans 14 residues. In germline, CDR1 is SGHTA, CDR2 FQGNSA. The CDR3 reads CASSPGQGSDTQYF. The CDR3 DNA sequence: TGTGCCAGCAGCCCCGGACAGGGATCAGATACGCAGTATTTT.

The CDR3 reads CASRFGAGSGNTIYF. The CDR3 nucleotides read TGTGCCAGCAGGTTTGGAGCGGGAAGTGGAAACACCATATATTTT. The rearrangement uses TRBV2 and TRBJ1-3, with D uncertain. The germline V and J ends were trimmed by 6 bases and 3 bases, with 15 bases remaining between them. CDR1 and CDR2 from the germline V gene are SNHLY and FYNNEI. CDR3 length: 15 residues.

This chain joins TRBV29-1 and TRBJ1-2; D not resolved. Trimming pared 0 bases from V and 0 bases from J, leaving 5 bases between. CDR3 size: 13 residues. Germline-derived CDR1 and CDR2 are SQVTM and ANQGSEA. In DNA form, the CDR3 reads TGCAGCGTTGAAGACAGTTCTAACTATGGCTACACCTTC. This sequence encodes CSVEDSSNYGYTF.

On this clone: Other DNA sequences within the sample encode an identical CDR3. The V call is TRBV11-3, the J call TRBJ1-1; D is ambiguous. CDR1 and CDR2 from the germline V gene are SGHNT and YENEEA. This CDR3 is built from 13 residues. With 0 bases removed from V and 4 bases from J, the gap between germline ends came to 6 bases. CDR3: CASSLEAGTEAFF. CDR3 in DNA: TGTGCCAGCAGCTTAGAGGCGGGCACTGAAGCTTTCTTT.

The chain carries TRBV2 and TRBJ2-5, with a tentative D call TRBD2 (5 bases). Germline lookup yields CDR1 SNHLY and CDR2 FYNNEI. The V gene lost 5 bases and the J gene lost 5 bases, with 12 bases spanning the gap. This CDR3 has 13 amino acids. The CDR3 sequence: CASSPGMVETQYF. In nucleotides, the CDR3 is TGTGCCAGCAGTCCGGGAATGGTGGAGACCCAGTACTTC.

CDR3 sequence (DNA): TGTGCCAGCAGCATAAGACAGGGGAACTATGGCTACACCTTC. Its translation: CASSIRQGNYGYTF. The rearrangement links TRBV9 to TRBJ1-2; 8 bases fit TRBD1. CDR3 length: 14 amino acids. The germline V gene has CDR1 SGDLS and CDR2 YYNGEE. V trimming: 4 bases; J trimming: 2 bases; junction bases outside the gene matches: 4.

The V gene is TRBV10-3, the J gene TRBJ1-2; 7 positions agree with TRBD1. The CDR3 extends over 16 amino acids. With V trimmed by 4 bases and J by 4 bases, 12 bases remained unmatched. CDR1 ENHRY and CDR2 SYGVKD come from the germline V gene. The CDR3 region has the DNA TGTGCCATCAGTGGGTTGGACAGGCGTCGCGGCTATGGCTACACCTTC. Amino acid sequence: CAISGLDRRRGYGYTF.

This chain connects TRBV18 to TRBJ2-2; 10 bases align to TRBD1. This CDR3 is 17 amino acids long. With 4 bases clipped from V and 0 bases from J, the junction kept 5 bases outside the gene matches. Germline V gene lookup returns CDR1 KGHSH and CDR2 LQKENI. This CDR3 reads CASSQLTGGANTGELFF. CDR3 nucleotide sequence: TGTGCCAGCTCACAACTGACAGGGGGCGCGAACACCGGGGAGCTGTTTTTT.